Following are 20 T cell receptor beta chains from one sample sequenced in a study of blood T cell repertoires in COVID-19. The repertoire was sequenced with immunoSEQ multiplex PCR; TCRdb's copy has only in-frame clones and lacks some. This sample has more than 200,000 clones, with approximately 90% found just once. Sequenced sample: peripheral blood. The receptors were sampled from a young man with active or convalescent COVID-19.

The chain joins TRBV9 to TRBJ2-1; TRBD2 matches at 13 bases. V shed 3 bases, J shed 10 bases, and the junction held 10 bases outside the gene matches. Germline lookup yields CDR1 SGDLS and CDR2 YYNGEE. This CDR3 contains 16 residues. CDR3 amino acids: CASSARTSGSAYEQFF. The CDR3 region has the DNA TGTGCCAGCAGCGCCCGGACTAGCGGGAGTGCTTACGAGCAGTTCTTC. Full variable domain (outside the CDR3, taken from reference TRBV9 and TRBJ2-1): DSGVTQTPKHLITATGQRVTLRCSPRSGDLSVYWYQQSLDQGLQFLIQYYNGEERAKGNILERFSAQQFPDLHSELNLSSLELGDSALYFCASSARTSGSAYEQFFGPGTRLTVL.

The genes are TRBV5-6 and TRBJ1-3; D gene ambiguous. Germline V gene data show CDR1 as SGHDT and CDR2 as YYEEEE. Trimming removed 4 bases at V and 0 bases at J, with 8 bases between. The CDR3 is 14 amino acids. The CDR3, as DNA: TGTGCCAGCAGCAGAGGACTCTCTGGAAACACCATATATTTT. Translating it yields CASSRGLSGNTIYF.

This clone has just a few counts. This sequence joins TRBV13 and TRBJ1-1; 8 bases match TRBD1. The CDR3 totals 16 residues. With 4 bases clipped from V and 10 bases from J, the junction kept 17 bases outside the gene matches. Looked up from germline, CDR1 is PRHDT and CDR2 is FYEKMQ (reference sequence). The CDR3 protein is CASSSPGQVTKETAFF. The CDR3 DNA reads TGTGCCAGCAGCTCGCCGGGACAGGTGACAAAAGAGACAGCTTTCTTT. The full variable domain, with the rest looked up from reference TRBV13 and TRBJ1-1, is AAGVIQSPRHLIKEKRETATLKCYPIPRHDTVYWYQQGPGQDPQFLISFYEKMQSDKGSIPDRFSAQQFSDYHSELNMSSLELGDSALYFCASSSPGQVTKETAFFGQGTRLTVV.

The chain employs TRBV20-1 and TRBJ2-1, with D possibly TRBD1 on 6 matching bases. The V end was cut by 5 bases, the J end by 5 bases, with 7 bases between. This CDR3 comprises 11 residues. Germline CDR1 reads DFQATT; CDR2 reads SNEGSKA (reference sequence). CDR3 sequence: CSAQGNNEQFF. The CDR3 DNA reads as TGCAGTGCTCAGGGGAACAATGAGCAGTTCTTC.

The V and J genes are TRBV4-3 and TRBJ1-2, with unresolved D. CDR3 length: 17 amino acids. The V end was cut by 0 bases, the J end by 3 bases, with 17 bases between. CDR1 is LGHNA and CDR2 is YSLEER in the germline V gene. The DNA for the CDR3 is TGCGCCAGCAGCCAAGATGTGGGAGGTCAATGGGACTATGGCTACACCTTC. This sequence encodes CASSQDVGGQWDYGYTF.

The V gene is TRBV4-3, the J gene TRBJ2-1, with D maybe TRBD2 (6 bases). The V gene's germline CDR1 is LGHNA and CDR2 YSLEER. V lost 0 bases, J lost 6 bases, and 12 bases lay in between. The CDR3 spans 15 residues. CDR3 region: CASSQEGARGNEQFF. The CDR3 nucleotides read TGCGCCAGCAGCCAAGAGGGAGCGCGGGGCAATGAGCAGTTCTTC.

The chain carries TRBV7-9 and TRBJ2-5; D may be TRBD2 (6 bases). The CDR3 extends over 15 amino acids. The germline gives CDR1 SEHNR, CDR2 FQNEAQ (reference sequence). Trimming shortened V by 8 bases and J by 4 bases, and 20 bases separated the two germline ends. The DNA for the CDR3 is TGTGCCAGCGGCGGCCCTTCTGGGAGGAGAGAGACCCAGTACTTC. Translating it yields CASGGPSGRRETQYF.

The V gene is TRBV28, the J gene TRBJ2-7; perhaps TRBD2 as D (6 bases). The CDR3 spans 14 residues. CDR1 and CDR2 (germline): MDHEN, SYDVKM. The V gene lost 2 bases and the J gene lost 3 bases, with 11 bases spanning the gap. The CDR3 here is CASSLGGFVYEQYF. The CDR3 region has the DNA TGTGCCAGCAGTTTAGGGGGGTTCGTCTACGAGCAGTACTTC.

The J gene is TRBJ1-2, the V gene TRBV20-1, with 12 bases matching TRBD1. CDR3 length: 12 amino acids. The ends lost 3 bases at V and 10 bases at J; junction bases unmatched: 3. Germline CDR1 reads DFQATT; CDR2 reads SNEGSKA (reference sequence). The CDR3 bases are TGCAGTGCTAGTGGGGGACAGGGGGCCTACACCTTC. It specifies CSASGGQGAYTF.

V usage is TRBV27 and J usage is TRBJ1-1; D gene unclear. CDR1 and CDR2 (germline): MNHEY, SMNVEV (reference sequence). Trimming cost V 3 bases and J 0 bases, with 14 bases left between them. This CDR3 has 16 residues. The CDR3 is CASSLLAGGMNTEAFF. The CDR3 DNA reads as TGTGCCAGCAGTTTGCTGGCGGGCGGGATGAACACTGAAGCTTTCTTT.

The gene calls are TRBV27 and TRBJ2-1; 10 nucleotides agree with TRBD2. The CDR3 has 16 residues. CDR1 is MNHEY, CDR2 SMNVEV, per germline (reference sequence). V lost 10 bases and J lost 4; bases outside the gene matches: 13. The CDR3 DNA sequence: TGTGCCACCATGGTAGCGGGAGGCCGGAATTACAATGAGCAGTTCTTC. It specifies CATMVAGGRNYNEQFF.

The chain links TRBV9 to TRBJ1-2; 12 bases map to TRBD1. The CDR3 covers 14 residues. Trimming removed 5 bases from V and 6 bases from J; junction bases left unmatched: 5. CDR1 is SGDLS and CDR2 is YYNGEE in the germline V gene. The CDR3 coding sequence is TGTGCCAGCAGTGGGACAGGGGGCATCGATGGCTACACCTTC. The encoded protein is CASSGTGGIDGYTF. Filled out from reference TRBV9 and TRBJ1-2, the complete variable domain reads DSGVTQTPKHLITATGQRVTLRCSPRSGDLSVYWYQQSLDQGLQFLIQYYNGEERAKGNILERFSAQQFPDLHSELNLSSLELGDSALYFCASSGTGGIDGYTFGSGTRLTVV.

This clone was seen more than once but under ten times. The chain employs TRBV6-2 or TRBV6-3 and TRBJ1-2, with a tentative D call TRBD1 (6 bases). V was shortened by 2 bases and J by 6 bases, with 19 bases between the two germline ends. The CDR3 length is 16 residues. Looked up from germline, CDR1 is MNHEY and CDR2 is SVGEGT. The CDR3 region has the DNA TGTGCCAGCAGTTACCGGCCCGGGACAAGTCTGCATGGCTACACCTTC. Translated: CASSYRPGTSLHGYTF.

The chain has TRBV19 and TRBJ2-7; 9 bases agree with TRBD1. There are 14 residues in the CDR3. CDR1 is LNHDA and CDR2 is SQIVND in the germline V gene (reference sequence). The V segment lost 7 bases and the J segment 4 bases; nucleotides outside the gene matches: 8. Here the CDR3 reads CASNTGTGMYEQYF. CDR3 in DNA: TGTGCCAGTAACACCGGGACAGGGATGTACGAGCAGTACTTC.

The chain combines TRBV30 with TRBJ2-5; 11 bases are a match to TRBD2. Germline V gives CDR1 GTSNPN, CDR2 SVGIG (reference sequence). The V and J ends lost 2 bases and 2 bases, in that order; junction bases with no gene match: 4. CDR3 length equals 15 residues. Here the CDR3 reads CAWSLASGGQETQYF. CDR3 nucleotide sequence: TGTGCCTGGAGTCTGGCTAGCGGGGGGCAAGAGACCCAGTACTTC.

The CDR3 coding sequence is TGTGCCAGCAGCTGGGACTTCCTAAGCTCCTATAATTCACCCCTCCACTTT. Translating gives CASSWDFLSSYNSPLHF. The chain employs TRBV7-8 and TRBJ1-6; tentative D call: TRBD1 (5 bases). V lost 4 bases to trimming and J lost 0 bases, with 13 bases between them. Germline V CDR1 and CDR2: SGHVS, FQNEAQ. This CDR3 has 17 amino acids.

V usage is TRBV6-2 or TRBV6-3 and J usage is TRBJ2-5; the D is unclear. The germline CDR1 and CDR2 sequences are MNHEY and SVGEGT. V gave up 5 bases and J gave up 1 base, with 20 bases separating them. This CDR3 is built from 17 residues. In nucleotides, the CDR3 is TGTGCCAGCAGTCGGATCTGGCAGGCGAGATTCCAAGAGACCCAGTACTTC. As protein: CASSRIWQARFQETQYF.

There are a few counts of this clone. The J gene is TRBJ2-7, the V gene TRBV30; TRBD2 agrees at 7 bases. Trimming cost V 1 base and J 0 bases; bases outside gene matches: 9. The CDR3 has 16 residues. Germline V gene sequence: CDR1 GTSNPN, CDR2 SVGIG (reference sequence). The CDR3 nucleotides read TGTGCCTGGAGTGCCCGATGGCTAGCGGACTCCTACGAGCAGTACTTC. It is translated as CAWSARWLADSYEQYF.

CDR3 region: CASSLTGTGNSNQPQHF. The DNA of the CDR3 is TGTGCCAGTAGTCTCACCGGGACAGGGAATAGCAATCAGCCCCAGCATTTT. The J gene is TRBJ1-5, the V gene TRBV19; 9 bases agree with TRBD1. The V and J ends lost 5 bases and 0 bases, in that order; junction bases with no gene match: 8. The CDR3 totals 17 residues. Germline assignment: CDR1 LNHDA and CDR2 SQIVND (reference sequence). The variable domain in full, completed from reference TRBV19 and TRBJ1-5, reads DGGITQSPKYLFRKEGQNVTLSCEQNLNHDAMYWYRQDPGQGLRLIYYSQIVNDFQKGDIAEGYSVSREKKESFPLTVTSAQKNPTAFYLCASSLTGTGNSNQPQHFGDGTRLSIL.

The V and J genes are TRBV29-1 and TRBJ2-2, with D perhaps TRBD2 (6 bases). The V and J ends lost 7 bases and 0 bases respectively, with 12 bases between them. The CDR3 covers 14 residues. Germline V gives CDR1 SQVTM, CDR2 ANQGSEA. This CDR3 is CSARDLPNTGELFF. In DNA, the CDR3 is TGCAGCGCCCGGGACTTACCGAACACCGGGGAGCTGTTTTTT.